This TCR beta chain comes out of a study of T cells in Graves' hyperthyroidism and ophthalmopathy. Whole-study context: Pretreatment peripheral blood was obtained at initial diagnosis.

This clonotype was counted only a few times. Amplification of TCR beta CDR3 regions used RNA as the template. The HTBI primer set served for first-round RT-PCR of the TCR CDR3. TCRdb ran MiXCR on the multiplex PCR reads and lists one entry per CDR3 protein. The table includes 700,000 or so distinct CDR3 sequences, roughly 17% detected once. Material: blood. The sequence was collected from a man between 18 and 35 years old with Graves' hyperthyroidism.

CDR3 in DNA: TGTGCCAGCCGAAACGTGGGTGATTCACCCCTCCACTTT. It yields the protein CASRNVGDSPLHF. The chain employs TRBV6-1 and TRBJ1-6; D uncertain. V lost 8 bases, J lost 8 bases, and 13 bases lay in between. The length of the CDR3 is 13 residues. Germline-derived CDR1 and CDR2 are MNHNS and SASEGT.